The 20 T cell receptor beta chains presented below share a single source sample, sequenced in a study of early stage breast cancer tumors. Clones were read by immunoSEQ multiplex PCR, and TCRdb kept only the in-frame ones, dropping some. This sample has about 21,000 clones, with about 80% found just once. The sequenced sample consisted of blood. The receptors originated from a person in their sixties with breast cancer.

The V gene is TRBV9, the J gene TRBJ2-2; 9 bases map to TRBD1. V lost 5 bases to trimming and J lost 2 bases; unmatched junction nucleotides: 4. Germline V gene lookup returns CDR1 SGDLS and CDR2 YYNGEE. The CDR3 is 15 residues long. The CDR3 DNA is TGTGCCAGCAGAGGGGACAGGGCCAACACCGGGGAGCTGTTTTTT. Its translation: CASRGDRANTGELFF.

The CDR3 DNA sequence: TGTGCCACTAGGGACAGGAGTTACACCGGGGAGCTGTTTTTT. Residues: CATRDRSYTGELFF. This sequence joins TRBV4-2 and TRBJ2-2, with 8 bases that match TRBD1. The CDR3 runs 14 residues. Per germline, CDR1 LGHNA and CDR2 YNFKEQ. The trim removed 10 bases at V and 3 bases at J, leaving 7 bases unmatched.

The rearrangement joins TRBV5-1 to TRBJ2-3; 10 positions match TRBD1. V trimming: 6 bases; J trimming: 0 bases; junction bases outside the gene matches: 4. The length of the CDR3 is 15 residues. Germline V gene sequence: CDR1 SGHRS, CDR2 YFSETQ. In DNA form, the CDR3 reads TGCGCCAGCACTCTGGGACAGGGGAGCACAGATACGCAGTATTTT. It translates to CASTLGQGSTDTQYF.

V is TRBV9 and J is TRBJ2-5; D ambiguous. V was shortened by 0 bases and J by 4 bases, with 10 bases between the two germline ends. The CDR3 loop spans 14 amino acids. The germline CDR1 and CDR2 sequences are SGDLS and YYNGEE. Written as DNA, the CDR3 is TGTGCCAGCAGCGTAGGAGTGTTGCGAGAGACCCAGTACTTC. Its protein product is CASSVGVLRETQYF.

Sample share makes this clone large. The junction does not match germline at one end; this may be a read error. The chain uses TRBV7-7 and TRBJ2-2; D is unclear. This CDR3 has 13 residues. Germline CDR1 and CDR2: SSHAT and FNYEAQ (reference sequence). The CDR3 sequence is CASSLEYTGELFF. The CDR3 coding sequence is TGTGCTAGCAGCTTAGAGTACACCGGGGAGCTGTTTTTT.

The chain uses TRBV4-1 and TRBJ1-2, with D possibly being TRBD1 (6 bases). Germline V gives CDR1 MGHRA, CDR2 YSYEKL. There are 14 residues in the CDR3. The V end lost 3 bases, the J end lost 3 bases, and 11 bases lay between the germline ends. CDR3: CASSQWGADYGYTF. The CDR3 DNA reads TGCGCCAGCAGCCAGTGGGGGGCTGACTATGGCTACACCTTC.

The rearrangement uses TRBV7-2 and TRBJ1-4, with D unclear. The germline gives CDR1 SGHTA, CDR2 FQGNSA. V was clipped by 2 bases and J by 8 bases, with 15 bases between them. CDR3 length equals 15 residues. CDR3 coding DNA: TGTGCCAGCAGCTTATACGGCACTGCGGAGGAAAAACTGTTTTTT. It specifies CASSLYGTAEEKLFF.

V usage is TRBV5-4 and J usage is TRBJ2-7; a weak D match, TRBD1 (6 bases). The CDR3 runs to 16 residues. From germline, CDR1 is SGHNT and CDR2 YYREEE (reference sequence). Trimming removed 4 bases at V and 7 bases at J, with 24 bases between. The CDR3 sequence: CASSPSRPIGGQEQYF. The CDR3 bases are TGTGCCAGCAGCCCCTCTCGCCCGATTGGGGGCCAGGAGCAGTACTTC.

In its sample, this clone was seen a few times. The rearrangement joins TRBV6-4 to TRBJ2-1; D not certain. V was trimmed by 2 bases and J by 8 bases, leaving 16 bases between them. The CDR3 has 15 residues. Germline V gene sequence: CDR1 MRHNA, CDR2 SNTAGT. Here the CDR3 reads CASSDGSAGMDEQFF. As DNA, the CDR3 is TGTGCCAGCAGTGACGGTTCGGCAGGCATGGATGAGCAGTTCTTC.

This clone was counted a single time. The CDR3 bases are TGCAGCGTTGTAGGGCTCGACTACGAGCAGTACTTC. Encoded protein: CSVVGLDYEQYF. The rearrangement joins TRBV29-1 to TRBJ2-7; D not certain. This CDR3 comprises 12 residues. Trimming removed 4 bases at V and 3 bases at J, with 10 bases between. In germline, CDR1 is SQVTM, CDR2 ANQGSEA.

This clone was seen only a few times. The chain is built from TRBV4-1 and TRBJ1-3; D remains unclear. From germline, CDR1 is MGHRA and CDR2 YSYEKL. V was trimmed by 2 bases and J by 4 bases, leaving 18 bases between them. The length of the CDR3 is 17 residues. The CDR3 bases are TGCGCCAGCAGCCAACAGTACATAGGAGGCGTCGGAAACACCATATATTTT. Amino acid sequence: CASSQQYIGGVGNTIYF.

The chain links TRBV25-1 to TRBJ2-1, with TRBD2 matching 9 bases. Germline V gene lookup returns CDR1 MGHDK and CDR2 SYGVNS. The ends lost 5 bases at V and 4 bases at J; junction bases unmatched: 3. The CDR3 loop spans 14 amino acids. The CDR3, as DNA: TGTGCCAGCAGTTTGACTAGCGGATACAATGAGCAGTTCTTC. Encoded protein: CASSLTSGYNEQFF.

This clone was counted only a few times. The rearrangement links TRBV2 to TRBJ1-3, with TRBD1 matching 7 bases. V was clipped by 4 bases and J by 8 bases; unmatched bases: 8. The CDR3 has 14 residues. The V gene's germline CDR1 is SNHLY and CDR2 FYNNEI. The CDR3 is CASSVGTVGDTIYF. The CDR3 DNA reads as TGTGCCAGCAGTGTTGGGACAGTGGGTGACACCATATATTTT.

The V call is TRBV11-3, the J call TRBJ1-1; D is unresolved. Germline CDR1 is SGHNT and CDR2 is YENEEA. The CDR3 is 13 amino acids. Trimming removed 7 bases at V and 5 bases at J, with 14 bases between. CDR3 loop: CASTAAGWTEAFF. CDR3 nucleotide sequence: TGTGCCAGCACCGCAGCGGGGTGGACTGAAGCTTTCTTT.

For the CDR3, the DNA is TGTGCCAGCAGCCCCCGGACTCAGACGGGTGATACGCAGTATTTT. Its translation is CASSPRTQTGDTQYF. V is TRBV4-2 and J is TRBJ2-3, with D maybe TRBD2 (5 bases). The germline gives CDR1 LGHNA, CDR2 YNFKEQ. Trimming took 4 bases from V and 6 from J, leaving 17 bases between them. The CDR3 has 15 residues.

This clone qualifies as large (0.1 to 1%). V usage is TRBV6-5 and J usage is TRBJ1-2, with TRBD1 as a possible D gene (6 bases). Trimming removed 0 bases from V and 5 bases from J, with 13 bases in between. The CDR3 runs 15 residues. The germline gives CDR1 MNHEY, CDR2 SVGAGI. In nucleotides, the CDR3 is TGTGCCAGCAGTTACTCGACCTCAGGGGTTTATGGCTACACCTTC. Encoded protein: CASSYSTSGVYGYTF.

The V and J genes are TRBV6-1 and TRBJ1-5, with D possibly TRBD1 on 5 matching bases. The CDR3 runs 14 residues. Trimming left V 2 bases short and J 1 base short, with 6 bases between. CDR1 and CDR2 from the germline V gene are MNHNS and SASEGT. CDR3 nucleotide sequence: TGTGCCAGCAGTGAATGGGGGAGCAATCAGCCCCAGCATTTT. Amino acid sequence: CASSEWGSNQPQHF.

The J gene is TRBJ2-1, the V gene TRBV12-1; the D call TRBD2 from the table was never checked on the DNA. TRBV12-1 is noted as a pseudogene. The CDR3 runs 16 residues. The CDR3 sequence is CASSFARVARDNEQFF. The CDR3 DNA sequence: TGTGCCAGCAGCTTTGCGCGGGTAGCGCGGGACAATGAGCAGTTCTTC.

The rearrangement links TRBV7-3 to TRBJ2-1, with 8 bases identical to TRBD2. The CDR3 runs 16 residues. The V gene end was trimmed by 5 bases and the J gene end by 5 bases; junction bases not matched to a gene: 11. The germline CDR1 and CDR2 sequences are SGHTA and FQGTGA. The CDR3 nucleotides are TGTGCCAGCAGCAGAGCCGGGACTAGAGCTAACAATGAGCAGTTCTTC. This codes for CASSRAGTRANNEQFF.

V is TRBV6-5 and J is TRBJ2-7; D could derive from TRBD1 or TRBD2 (6 bases each). The V and J ends lost 6 bases and 0 bases respectively, with 12 bases between them. The CDR3 sequence is 14 residues long. CDR1 and CDR2 (germline): MNHEY, SVGAGI. The CDR3 DNA is TGTGCCAGCAGGCCCGGGGGCAGCTCCTACGAGCAGTACTTC. Translation: CASRPGGSSYEQYF.